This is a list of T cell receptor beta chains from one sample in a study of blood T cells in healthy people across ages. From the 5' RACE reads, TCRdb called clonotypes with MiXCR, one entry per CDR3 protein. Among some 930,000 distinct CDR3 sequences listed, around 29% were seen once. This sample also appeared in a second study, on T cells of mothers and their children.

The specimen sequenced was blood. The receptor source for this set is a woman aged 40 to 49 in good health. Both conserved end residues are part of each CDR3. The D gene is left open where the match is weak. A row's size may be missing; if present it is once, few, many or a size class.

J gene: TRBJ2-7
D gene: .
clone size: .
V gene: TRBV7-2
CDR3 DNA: TGTGCCAGCAGCAAAGACAGGAGCCGTGACGAGCAGTACTTC
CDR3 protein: CASSKDRSRDEQYF

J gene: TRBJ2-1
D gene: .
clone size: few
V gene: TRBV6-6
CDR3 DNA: TGTGCCAGCAGTTACTCGAGGCCGGCCCAGTTCTTC
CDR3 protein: CASSYSRPAQFF

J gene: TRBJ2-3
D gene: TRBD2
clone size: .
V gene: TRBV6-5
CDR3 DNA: TGTGCCAGCAGGCAGGGACTAGCGGGGGGGGAGCATACGCAGTATTTT
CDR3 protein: CASRQGLAGGEHTQYF

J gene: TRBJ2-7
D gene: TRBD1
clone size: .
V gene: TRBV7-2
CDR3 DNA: TGTGCCAACAGCTTACCGACAGGGGCCTACGAGCAGTACTTC
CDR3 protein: CANSLPTGAYEQYF

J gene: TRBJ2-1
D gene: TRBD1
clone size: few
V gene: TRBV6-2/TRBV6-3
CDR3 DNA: TGTGCCAGTAGGGACAGCAGTCACAATGAGCAGTTCTTC
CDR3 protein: CASRDSSHNEQFF

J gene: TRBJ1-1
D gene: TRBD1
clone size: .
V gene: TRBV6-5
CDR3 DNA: TGTGCCAGCAGGCCTCGGACAGGGGTTTTAAACACTGAAGCTTTCTTT
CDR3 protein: CASRPRTGVLNTEAFF

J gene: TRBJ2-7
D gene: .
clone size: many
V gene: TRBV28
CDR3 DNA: TGTGCCAGCGGAGGGTCGCCCCTCTACGAGCAGTACTTC
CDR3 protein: CASGGSPLYEQYF

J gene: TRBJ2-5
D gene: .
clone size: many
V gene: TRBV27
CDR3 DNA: TGTGCCAGCAGTTTATTGGGGTCGGGGGAGACCCAGTACTTC
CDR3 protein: CASSLLGSGETQYF

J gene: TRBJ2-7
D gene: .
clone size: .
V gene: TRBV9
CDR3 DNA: TGTGCCAGCAGCCCGGGGGTCGGCGTTAGCTCCTACGAGCAGTACTTC
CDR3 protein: CASSPGVGVSSYEQYF

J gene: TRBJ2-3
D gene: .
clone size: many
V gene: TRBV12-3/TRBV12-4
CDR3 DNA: TGTGCCAGCACAAATAGGGCGGATACGCAGTATTTT
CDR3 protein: CASTNRADTQYF

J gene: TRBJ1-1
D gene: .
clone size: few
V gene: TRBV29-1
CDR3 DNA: TGCAGCGTTGAAAAGACAGTGCCGAACACTGAAGCTTTCTTT
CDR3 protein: CSVEKTVPNTEAFF

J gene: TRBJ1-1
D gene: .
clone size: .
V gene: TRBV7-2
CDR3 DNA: TGTGCCAGCAGCCCCAGGGGACCCATGAACACTGAAGCTTTCTTT
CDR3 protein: CASSPRGPMNTEAFF

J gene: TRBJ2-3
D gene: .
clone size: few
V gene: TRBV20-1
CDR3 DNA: TGCAGTGCTAGTAGGTTGGATACGCAGTATTTT
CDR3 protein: CSASRLDTQYF

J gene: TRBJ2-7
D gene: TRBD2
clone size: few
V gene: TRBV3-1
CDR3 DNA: TGTGCCAGCAGCCAAGCCCACGGGGGGGATGTTGAGCAGTACTTC
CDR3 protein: CASSQAHGGDVEQYF

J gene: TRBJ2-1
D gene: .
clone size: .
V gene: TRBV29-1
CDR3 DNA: TGCAGCGCGCTTAAAGCTACAGGGAATGAGCAGTTCTTC
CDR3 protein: CSALKATGNEQFF

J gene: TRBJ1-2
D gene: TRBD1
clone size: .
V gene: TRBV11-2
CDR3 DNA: TGTGCCAGCAGCTTAGATCGCTTAGGCACAGGGGAAGGCTACACCTTC
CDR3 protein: CASSLDRLGTGEGYTF

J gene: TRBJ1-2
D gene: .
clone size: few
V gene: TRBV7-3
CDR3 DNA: TGTGCCAGCAGTCCTGGATTGGACGGTGGCTACACCTTC
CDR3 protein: CASSPGLDGGYTF

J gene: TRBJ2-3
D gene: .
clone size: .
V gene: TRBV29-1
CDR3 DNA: TGCAGCGTTGAAGGACCGGGCGAGCCAGATACGCAGTATTTT
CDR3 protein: CSVEGPGEPDTQYF

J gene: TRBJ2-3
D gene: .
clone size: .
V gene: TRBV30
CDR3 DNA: TGTGCCTGGAGTGTACGCCGGGGAATCCAAGATACGCAGTATTTT
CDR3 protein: CAWSVRRGIQDTQYF

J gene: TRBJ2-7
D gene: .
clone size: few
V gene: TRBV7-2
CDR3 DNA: TGTGCCAGCAGCTTAGGGGTCTCCGGCGAGCAGTACTTC
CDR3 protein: CASSLGVSGEQYF

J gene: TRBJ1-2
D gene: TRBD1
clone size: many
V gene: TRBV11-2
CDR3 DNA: TGTGCCAGCAGCCCCCCTTCCGGGACAGGGGGCGGCTACACCTTC
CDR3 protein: CASSPPSGTGGGYTF

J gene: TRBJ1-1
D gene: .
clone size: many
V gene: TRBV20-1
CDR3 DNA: TGCAGTGCAGCGGGGGGGAGTTACACTGAAGCTTTCTTT
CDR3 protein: CSAAGGSYTEAFF

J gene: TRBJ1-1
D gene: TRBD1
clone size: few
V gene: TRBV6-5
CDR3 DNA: TGTGCCAGCAGTTCAGGACAGGGTCTGCACCTCTTGAACACTGAAGCTTTCTTT
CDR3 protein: CASSSGQGLHLLNTEAFF

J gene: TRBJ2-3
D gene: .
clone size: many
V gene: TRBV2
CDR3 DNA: TGTGCCAGCAGGGCCGCTCGCACAGATACGCAGTATTTT
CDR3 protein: CASRAARTDTQYF

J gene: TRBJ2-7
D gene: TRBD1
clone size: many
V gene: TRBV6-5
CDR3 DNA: TGTGCCAGCGGGTATCCGGGACAGGGAAGCGAGCAGTACTTC
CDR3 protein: CASGYPGQGSEQYF

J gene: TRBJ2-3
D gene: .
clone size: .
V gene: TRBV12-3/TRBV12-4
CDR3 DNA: TGTGCCAGCAGTTTGGGGGGGCGCGGAGATACGCAGTATTTT
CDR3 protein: CASSLGGRGDTQYF

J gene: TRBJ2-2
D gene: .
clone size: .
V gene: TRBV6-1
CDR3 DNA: TGTGCCAGCAGTGAAGCAGGAGGGGAGCTGTTTTTT
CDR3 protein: CASSEAGGELFF

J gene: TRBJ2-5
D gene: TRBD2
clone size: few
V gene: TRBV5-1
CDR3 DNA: TGCGCCAGCAGCTTGGTCGGCGGGGGGGCCTCGGAGACCCAGTACTTC
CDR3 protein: CASSLVGGGASETQYF

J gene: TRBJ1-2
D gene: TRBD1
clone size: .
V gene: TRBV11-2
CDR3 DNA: TGTGCCAGCAGCATTAACCGGGACAGGGGGTCCCATGGCTACACCTTC
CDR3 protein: CASSINRDRGSHGYTF

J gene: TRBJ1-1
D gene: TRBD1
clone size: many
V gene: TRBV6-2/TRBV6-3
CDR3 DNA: TGTGTCAGCAACCGACAGGGGACGAGGGTGAACACTGAAGCTTTCTTT
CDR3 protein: CVSNRQGTRVNTEAFF

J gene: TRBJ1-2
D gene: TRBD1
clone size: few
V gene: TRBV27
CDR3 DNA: TGTGCCAGCAGTTCCTACGGACAGGGACGATATGGCTACACCTTC
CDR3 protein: CASSSYGQGRYGYTF

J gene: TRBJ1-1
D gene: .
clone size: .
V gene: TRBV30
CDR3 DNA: TGTGCCTGGAACCTGGTGGGCACTGAAGCTTTCTTT
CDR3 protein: CAWNLVGTEAFF

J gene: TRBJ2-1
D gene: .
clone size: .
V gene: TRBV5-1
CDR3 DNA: TGCGCCAGCAGCAATCGGGCTTCGAACAGTGAGCAGTTCTTC
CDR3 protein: CASSNRASNSEQFF

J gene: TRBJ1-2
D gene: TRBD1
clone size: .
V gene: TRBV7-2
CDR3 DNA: TGTGCCAGCAGCACGGGACAGGATGGCTACGCCTTC
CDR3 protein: CASSTGQDGYAF

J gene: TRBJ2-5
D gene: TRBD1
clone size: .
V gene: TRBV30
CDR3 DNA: TGTGCCTGGAGCCCCGGACAGGGGGTGATACAAGAGACCCAGTACTTC
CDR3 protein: CAWSPGQGVIQETQYF

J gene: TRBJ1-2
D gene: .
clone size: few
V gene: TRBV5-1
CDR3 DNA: TGCGCCAGCGGCTTGGCCATGGGGGACTATGGCTACACCTTC
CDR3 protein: CASGLAMGDYGYTF

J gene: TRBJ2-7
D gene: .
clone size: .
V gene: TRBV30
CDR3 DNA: TGTGCCTGGAGTCGGTCACCCATCTACGAGCAGTACTTC
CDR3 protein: CAWSRSPIYEQYF

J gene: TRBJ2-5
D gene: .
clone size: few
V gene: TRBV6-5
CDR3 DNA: TGTGCCAGCAGTTGGTCAGAACAAGAGACCCAGTACTTC
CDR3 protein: CASSWSEQETQYF

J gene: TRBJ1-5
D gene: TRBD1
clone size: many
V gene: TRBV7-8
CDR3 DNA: TGTGCCAGCAGCCAAAGGGACAGCGGCCCGCCCCAGCATTTT
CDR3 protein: CASSQRDSGPPQHF

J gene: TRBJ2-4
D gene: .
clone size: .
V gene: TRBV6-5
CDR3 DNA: TGTGCCAGCAGCAGGACTACCGATTTTGAGCAGTACTTC
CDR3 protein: CASSRTTDFEQYF

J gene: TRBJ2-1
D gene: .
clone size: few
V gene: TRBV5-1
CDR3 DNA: TGCGCCAGCAGCTTGCGTAGCAGGGACAATGAGCAGTTCTTC
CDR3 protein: CASSLRSRDNEQFF

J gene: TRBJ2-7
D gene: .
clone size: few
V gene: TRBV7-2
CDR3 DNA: TGTGCCAGCAGCTTATTTCTAGCCTCCTCCTACGAGCAGTACTTC
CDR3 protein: CASSLFLASSYEQYF

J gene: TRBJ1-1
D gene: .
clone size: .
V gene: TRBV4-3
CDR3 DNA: TGCGCCAGCAGCAACACCGGGATAATGAACACTGGAGCTTTCTTT
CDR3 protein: CASSNTGIMNTGAFF

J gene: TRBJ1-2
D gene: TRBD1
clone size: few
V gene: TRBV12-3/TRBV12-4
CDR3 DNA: TGTGCCAGCAGTTTAGGCAGGGGGCATGGCTACACCTTC
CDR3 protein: CASSLGRGHGYTF

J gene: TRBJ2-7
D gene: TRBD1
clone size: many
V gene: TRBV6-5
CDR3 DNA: TGTGCCAGCAGCCGACAGGGTGGCGCCTACGAGCAGTACTTC
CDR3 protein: CASSRQGGAYEQYF

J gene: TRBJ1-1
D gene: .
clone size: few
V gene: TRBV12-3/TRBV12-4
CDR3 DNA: TGTGCCAGCAGACCCGACAGGCTGAACACTGAAGCTTTCTTT
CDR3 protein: CASRPDRLNTEAFF

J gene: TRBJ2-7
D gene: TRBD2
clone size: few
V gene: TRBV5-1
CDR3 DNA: TGCGCCAGCTCTCCAGGGGGTCTAGCGGGGGGTTCCTACGAGCAGTACTTC
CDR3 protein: CASSPGGLAGGSYEQYF

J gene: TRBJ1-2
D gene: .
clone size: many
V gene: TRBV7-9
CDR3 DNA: TGTGCCAGCAGACCTCCCCCTAGGCTCGGCTATGGCTACACCTTC
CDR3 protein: CASRPPPRLGYGYTF

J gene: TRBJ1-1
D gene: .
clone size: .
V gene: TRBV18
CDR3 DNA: TGTGCCAGCTTAACTAGTACCGGGGGAAACACTGAAGCTTTCTTT
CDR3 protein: CASLTSTGGNTEAFF

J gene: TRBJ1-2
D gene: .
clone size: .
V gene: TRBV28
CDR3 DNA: TGTGCCAGCAGTTTAGGCACTAACCATGGCTACACCTTC
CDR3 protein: CASSLGTNHGYTF

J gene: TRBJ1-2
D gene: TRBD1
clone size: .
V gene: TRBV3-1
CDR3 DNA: TGTGCCAGCAGCAAACAGACAGGGTCTTATGGCTACACCTTC
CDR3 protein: CASSKQTGSYGYTF

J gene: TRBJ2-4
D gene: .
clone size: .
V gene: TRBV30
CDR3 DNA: TGTGCCTGGAGGGACTATTCCTTACGCAAGCAGTACTTC
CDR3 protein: CAWRDYSLRKQYF

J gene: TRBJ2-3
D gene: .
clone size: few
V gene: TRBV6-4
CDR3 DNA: TGTGCCAGCAGTGTAGGGACTGGTTCAGATACGCAGTATTTT
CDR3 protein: CASSVGTGSDTQYF